This T cell receptor beta chain was obtained from a study of cytomegalovirus exposure and HLA in healthy donors. Study-level information: Early release data held some 79 million unique TCRs from HLA-typed donors.

Whole-study findings and limits: It was approximately 150 TCR beta chains that were listed as cytomegalovirus-associated. Based on reports, TCR beta sequences accurately predicted HLA-A and HLA-B alleles for most subjects.

Comment on this clone: Its specificity is not known.

The CDR3 has 14 amino acids. V was pared by 5 bases and J by 4 bases, with 4 bases of the junction left unmatched. CDR1 is MNHEY, CDR2 SMNVEV, per germline (reference sequence). This cohort consisted of healthy bone marrow donors. PCR used 60 Vbeta primers and 13 Jbeta primers. Sequencing used immunoSEQ multiplex PCR; TCRdb keeps in-frame clones, though not all of them. The data hold roughly 49,000 clones, with around 80% observed a single time. The sample comprised PBMCs. The sequence was collected from a boy between 10 and 17 years old in good health and CMV-seropositive. The chain combines TRBV27 with TRBJ2-1; 8 bases agree with TRBD1. The CDR3 region has the DNA TGTGCCAGCAGTGCCACAGGGGGATACAATGAGCAGTTCTTC. It translates to CASSATGGYNEQFF.